This entry concerns a single TCR beta chain. Per the study methods: Amplified reference gene primers provided the basis for estimating nucleated cell counts. Measured with immunoSEQ multiplex PCR; TCRdb has only the in-frame clones, and not every one. The V and J calls and clone size were taken over from that table, and D and trimming were inferred from the DNA. The table lists about 70,000 clones, 70% to 80% of them singletons. This sample was included in a study of blood T cell repertoires in COVID-19. The overall study: PBMCs, B-cell-depleted T cells, or T cells were the source of the cDNA or gDNA that made up the material.

CDR3 length equals 14 residues. The germline gives CDR1 SGHRS, CDR2 YFSETQ. V dropped 1 base and J dropped 1 base, with 8 bases sitting between them. Sequencing input: peripheral blood. The sequence derives from a human donor in a cohort sampled during active COVID-19. The rearrangement joins TRBV5-1 to TRBJ1-1; the D is unclear. The CDR3 DNA is TGCGCCAGCAGCTTGTTACAGCCGAACACTGAAGCTTTCTTT. It codes for CASSLLQPNTEAFF.